The clone carrying this TCR beta chain was seen a few times. This sample stems from a study of blood T cell repertoires in COVID-19. Study information: Some COVID-19 samples were acute and others convalescent; all came from the United States, Italy and Spain. From T cells, B-cell-depleted T cells, or PBMCs came the material, which was cDNA or gDNA.

Germline CDR1 reads SEHNR; CDR2 reads FQNEAQ (reference sequence). The CDR3 covers 14 residues. The ends were cut back, 4 bases at V and 5 bases at J, with 12 bases in the middle. Authors' processing steps: Estimation of nucleated cell counts relied on the amplification of reference gene primers. Data came from immunoSEQ multiplex PCR; TCRdb stores just in-frame clones and leaves some out. From that table come the V and J calls and clone size; the DNA was used to work out D and trimming. The sample records under 500,000 clones, 85% to 90% being singletons. Researchers sorted participants into cohorts using their self-reported clinical history.

The chain has TRBV7-9 and TRBJ1-5; D is uncertain. The sample was PBMCs or T cells enriched from blood (not recorded which). This clonotype was obtained from a man aged 25 to 45 who had recovered from COVID-19. CDR3 sequence reads: CASSSQRTYQPQHF. CDR3 DNA: TGTGCCAGCAGCTCCCAACGAACATATCAGCCCCAGCATTTT.